A single sample is the source of the 8 T cell receptor beta chains below, sequenced in a study of Graves' ophthalmopathy and Graves' hyperthyroidism. The authors amplified TCR beta CDR3 regions, and they did so from RNA transcripts for repertoire sequencing. In the first round, RT-PCR was carried out with HTBI primers, and a multiplex PCR formed the second round. Each CDR3 protein gets one entry after TCRdb re-called the multiplex PCR reads with MiXCR. The sample contains 40,000 to 45,000 distinct CDR3 sequences, roughly half of which appear only once. The specimen was peripheral blood. The source of these receptors is an adult man with Graves' ophthalmopathy.

A few counts support this clonotype. V usage is TRBV10-1 and J usage is TRBJ2-7, with 9 positions matching TRBD1. The junction had 10 bases not matched to a gene; V was cut back by 8 bases and J by 2 bases. This CDR3 comprises 15 residues. Per the germline V gene, CDR1 is WNHNN and CDR2 is SYGVQD (reference sequence). CDR3 amino acids: CASLSNGDRAYEQYF. CDR3 in DNA: TGCGCCAGCCTTTCCAACGGGGACAGGGCCTACGAGCAGTACTTC.

This clonotype was observed at least ten times. The chain combines TRBV5-1 with TRBJ1-1; D gene unclear. The CDR3 is made up of 14 amino acids. Between the trimmed V and J ends, which lost 4 bases and 8 bases, there was a span of 18 bases. From germline, CDR1 is SGHRS and CDR2 YFSETQ. DNA for the CDR3: TGCGCCAGCAGCCCACTCGGGCAGCTACCCGAAGCTTTCTTT. Protein sequence: CASSPLGQLPEAFF.

The rearrangement links TRBV20-1 to TRBJ2-1; TRBD2 agrees at 9 bases. Trimming cost V 0 bases and J 14 bases; bases outside gene matches: 14. This CDR3 contains 15 residues. Germline V gives CDR1 DFQATT, CDR2 SNEGSKA (reference sequence). CDR3 region: CSARDREAGGMKEFF. The CDR3 DNA is TGCAGTGCTAGAGATCGTGAAGCGGGGGGCATGAAGGAGTTCTTC.

This clonotype was observed at least ten times. This clone may be a read error of a much larger clone one base away. CDR3 nucleotide sequence: TGTGCCAGCGGCCAGGCGGACGAGCAGCCCCAGCATTTT. It translates to CASGQADEQPQHF. The rearrangement uses TRBV14 and TRBJ1-5, with D unclear. The CDR3 is made up of 13 amino acids. Per germline, CDR1 SGHDN and CDR2 FVKESK.

This clonotype showed up many times. J is TRBJ2-3 and V is TRBV6-1; maybe TRBD2 (6 bases). The CDR3 loop spans 15 amino acids. V dropped 2 bases and J dropped 2 bases, with 11 bases sitting between them. CDR1 and CDR2 (germline): MNHNS, SASEGT. CDR3 DNA sequence: TGTGCCAGCAGTGAACGTTGGGACTTCACAGATACGCAGTATTTT. This sequence encodes CASSERWDFTDTQYF.

At least ten counts were recorded for this clonotype. This rearrangement joins TRBV6-2 or TRBV6-3 to TRBJ1-2; D might be TRBD1 (6 bases). Between the trimmed V and J ends, which lost 6 bases and 6 bases, there was a span of 17 bases. The CDR3 runs 14 residues. The V gene's germline CDR1 is MNHEY and CDR2 SVGEGT. CDR3 region: CASRIQQGSDGYTF. CDR3 bases: TGTGCCAGCAGAATTCAGCAGGGGAGCGATGGCTACACCTTC.

V usage is TRBV10-3 and J usage is TRBJ1-5, with D possibly being TRBD1 (5 bases). The germline V gene has CDR1 ENHRY and CDR2 SYGVKD. Trimming removed 0 bases at V and 4 bases at J, with 10 bases between. The CDR3 spans 15 residues. As DNA, the CDR3 is TGTGCCATCAGTGAGTCGAAGGGGATGAATCAGCCCCAGCATTTT. This gives the protein CAISESKGMNQPQHF.

The chain has TRBV2 and TRBJ1-4, with a weak D call TRBD1 (5 bases). The V gene lost 2 bases and the J gene lost 6 bases, with 13 bases spanning the gap. The V gene's germline CDR1 is SNHLY and CDR2 FYNNEI. CDR3 length equals 15 residues. For the CDR3, the DNA is TGTGCCAGCAGTGAAAGTGGGGGGATTGATGAAAAACTGTTTTTT. Protein: CASSESGGIDEKLFF. Looking up the rest from reference TRBV2 and TRBJ1-4 gives the full variable domain: EPEVTQTPSHQVTQMGQEVILRCVPISNHLYFYWYRQILGQKVEFLVSFYNNEISEKSEIFDDQFSVERPDGSNFTLKIRSTKLEDSAMYFCASSESGGIDEKLFFGSGTQLSVL.